The T cell receptor (beta chain) under discussion was sequenced for a study of metastatic and nonmetastatic thyroid tumors. Overall study: Repertoire comparison spanned blood and tumor or nodule tissue of malignant and benign thyroid patients. Regarding the study as a whole: In both blood and tumor samples, TCR beta diversity was reported significantly higher for malignant than benign nodules.

This clone has at least ten counts. Its specificity is unknown. Original handling: Clinicopathological groups differed in CDR3, with these differences serving to build a distant-metastasis classifier for papillary thyroid cancer. MiXCR re-clonotyped the PCR reads for TCRdb. The V and J calls, along with clone size, are taken from TCRdb and not from the paper's own processing. The top ten hold approximately 20% of the sample, which has fewer than 55,000 clones, about 16% seen once. CDR3 length: 12 amino acids. With 1 base removed from V and 10 bases from J, the gap between germline ends came to 8 bases. Germline V gene lookup returns CDR1 SGHNT and CDR2 YENEEA. Until they underwent thyroid surgery, no patient had received any treatment.

The clonotype originates from a female donor with papillary thyroid cancer or a benign thyroid nodule (not recorded which). Some clones in this sample may be carry-over from other donors' samples. The specimen was blood. V is TRBV11-3 and J is TRBJ2-1; D tentatively reads TRBD1 or TRBD2 (6 bases each). The CDR3 is CASSLVGGEQFF. CDR3 DNA sequence: TGTGCCAGCAGCTTAGTGGGGGGCGAGCAGTTCTTC.